The T cell receptor beta chain under discussion was sequenced for a study of T-cell memory formation after mild COVID-19. This clonotype was counted between two and nine times. The CDR3 has 18 amino acids. Germline V gene data show CDR1 as SGHRS and CDR2 as YFSETQ. Losses at the gene ends were 3 bases for V and 5 bases for J; bases not matched to a gene: 7. MiXCR, run by TCRdb on the 5' RACE reads, gives a single entry per CDR3 protein. The sample holds 150,000 to 200,000 distinct CDR3 sequences, 20% to 25% seen once. This sequence joins TRBV5-1 and TRBJ2-2, with 16 bases identical to TRBD2. What was sequenced was PBMCs or a T cell subset sorted from them (not recorded which). This clonotype originated in an adult woman who had mild COVID-19 (a few samples of this study predate the infection). Cell type and time point are not known. CDR3 protein: CASSSGTSGGAWTGELFF. The CDR3 region has the DNA TGCGCCAGCAGCTCTGGGACTAGCGGGGGGGCCTGGACCGGGGAGCTGTTTTTT. Together with reference TRBV5-1 and TRBJ2-2, the CDR3 gives the full variable domain: KAGVTQTPRYLIKTRGQQVTLSCSPISGHRSVSWYQQTPGQGLQFLFEYFSETQRNKGNFPGRFSGRQFSNSRSEMNVSTLELGDSALYLCASSSGTSGGAWTGELFFGEGSRLTVL.